This entry lists 11 T cell receptor beta chains sequenced from one sample in a study of cytomegalovirus exposure and HLA in healthy donors. Some clones are missing from TCRdb's copy, which holds only in-frame ones; the method was immunoSEQ multiplex PCR. The sample holds under 200,000 clones, 85% to 90% seen once. The sequenced sample was PBMCs. The receptors were gathered from a woman younger than 35 in good health and CMV-seropositive.

The chain recombines TRBV5-1 with TRBJ2-7; D is ambiguous. Looked up from germline, CDR1 is SGHRS and CDR2 is YFSETQ. The CDR3 covers 13 residues. The V gene lost 2 bases and the J gene lost 1 base, with 7 bases spanning the gap. The CDR3 sequence is CASSLTRSYEQYF. The CDR3 DNA follows: TGCGCCAGCAGCTTAACCAGGTCCTACGAGCAGTACTTC.

This chain connects TRBV2 to TRBJ2-3; no clear D gene. V lost 8 bases, J lost 4 bases, and 7 bases lay in between. The CDR3 is 11 residues long. From germline, CDR1 is SNHLY and CDR2 FYNNEI. The CDR3 is CASGTPDTQYF. CDR3 coding DNA: TGTGCCAGCGGTACACCAGATACGCAGTATTTT. The full variable domain, in which reference TRBV2 and TRBJ2-3 provide the parts outside the CDR3, is EPEVTQTPSHQVTQMGQEVILRCVPISNHLYFYWYRQILGQKVEFLVSFYNNEISEKSEIFDDQFSVERPDGSNFTLKIRSTKLEDSAMYFCASGTPDTQYFGPGTRLTVL.

This clone was recorded a few times. Other nucleotide sequences in the sample specify the same CDR3. The rearrangement links TRBV28 to TRBJ2-7; D not certain. V lost 5 bases to trimming and J lost 1 base, with 3 bases between them. The CDR3 consists of 11 residues. Germline-derived CDR1 and CDR2 are MDHEN and SYDVKM. The CDR3 region has the DNA TGTGCCAGCAGTCAATCCTACGAGCAGTACTTC. Translation: CASSQSYEQYF.

This clone has just a few counts. This chain uses TRBV6-4 with TRBJ2-1; the match to TRBD2 covers 10 bases. The CDR3 spans 16 residues. Germline CDR1 reads MRHNA; CDR2 reads SNTAGT. The V segment lost 3 bases and the J segment 10 bases; nucleotides outside the gene matches: 12. Here the CDR3 reads CASSEGAASGSMEQFF. DNA for the CDR3: TGTGCCAGCAGTGAGGGGGCCGCTAGCGGGAGTATGGAGCAGTTCTTC.

CDR3 sequence reads: CASSFPRDGYTF. The CDR3, as DNA: TGTGCCAGCAGTTTTCCCCGGGATGGCTACACCTTC. The J gene is TRBJ1-2, the V gene TRBV28; D remains unclear. The CDR3 is 12 amino acids. Germline values: CDR1 MDHEN, CDR2 SYDVKM. With 3 bases removed from V and 6 bases from J, the gap between germline ends came to 8 bases.

This clone has a single count. The rearrangement links TRBV18 to TRBJ2-1; 7 bases line up with TRBD1. Germline lookup yields CDR1 KGHSH and CDR2 LQKENI. The CDR3 is 16 amino acids. With V trimmed by 1 base and J by 0 bases, 3 bases remained unmatched. In DNA form, the CDR3 reads TGTGCCAGCTCACCACAGACAGGGAGCTCCTACAATGAGCAGTTCTTC. Residues: CASSPQTGSSYNEQFF.

V is TRBV30 and J is TRBJ1-1; a weak D match, TRBD1 (5 bases). This CDR3 comprises 11 residues. The germline CDR1 and CDR2 sequences are GTSNPN and SVGIG (reference sequence). The CDR3 DNA sequence: TGTGTAGCGGGGCCTGGGGCTGAAGCTTTCTTT. Its translation: CVAGPGAEAFF. Complete variable domain (other parts from reference TRBV30 and TRBJ1-1): SQTIHQWPATLVQPVGSPLSLECTVEGTSNPNLYWYRQAAGRGLQLLFYSVGIGQISSEVPQNLSASRPQDRQFILSSKKLLLSDSGFYLCVAGPGAEAFFGQGTRLTVV.

J is TRBJ2-3 and V is TRBV29-1, with 9 nucleotides matching TRBD2. Trimming removed 4 bases from V and 7 bases from J; junction bases left unmatched: 9. Germline lookup yields CDR1 SQVTM and CDR2 ANQGSEA. The CDR3 totals 14 residues. CDR3 DNA: TGCAGCGTTGTTGGGCGGGAGGGGGCAAATACGCAGTATTTT. The encoded protein is CSVVGREGANTQYF.

The chain carries TRBV6-5 and TRBJ1-5; D is possibly TRBD1 (5 bases). The ends were cut back, 5 bases at V and 4 bases at J, with 9 bases in the middle. Germline V gives CDR1 MNHEY, CDR2 SVGAGI. This CDR3 has 13 residues. The CDR3 sequence: CASSTRENQPQHF. Written as DNA, the CDR3 is TGTGCCAGCAGTACCAGGGAAAATCAGCCCCAGCATTTT.

This clone was seen only once. This chain joins TRBV7-9 and TRBJ2-7; D is uncertain. Trimming took 3 bases from V and 3 from J, leaving 6 bases between them. Germline-derived CDR1 and CDR2 are SEHNR and FQNEAQ (reference sequence). CDR3 length: 12 amino acids. CDR3 sequence (DNA): TGTGCCAGCAGCTTTTTATACTACGAGCAGTACTTC. Its translation is CASSFLYYEQYF.

The chain links TRBV14 to TRBJ2-1; TRBD2 might be the D (5 bases). Trimming took off 2 bases at V and 5 bases at J, with 10 bases between the two ends. This CDR3 is built from 14 residues. CDR1 is SGHDN and CDR2 is FVKESK in the germline V gene. Here the CDR3 DNA reads TGTGCCAGCAGCCAATTGGACTTCAACAATGAGCAGTTCTTC. Protein sequence: CASSQLDFNNEQFF.